This T cell receptor (beta chain) derives from a study of blood T cell repertoires in COVID-19. Across the study: Both acute and convalescent COVID-19 samples were obtained from the United States, Italy and Spain. T cells, B-cell-depleted T cells, or PBMCs supplied cDNA or gDNA.

All enrollees were roughly 18 to 89 years old and from approximately 25 US areas. Participants' reported clinical history set cohort assignment. Clones were read by immunoSEQ multiplex PCR, and TCRdb kept only the in-frame ones, dropping some. This table has 150,000 to 200,000 clones, roughly nine tenths appearing once. The clonotype comes from a woman in her thirties or forties with acute COVID-19. The sequenced sample was PBMCs or T cells enriched from blood (not recorded which).

The DNA for the CDR3 is TGTGCCAGCAGCTTCCGGACTAGCGGCCGACTAGGGGAGACCCAGTACTTC. Its protein product is CASSFRTSGRLGETQYF. The genes are TRBV11-2 and TRBJ2-5, with 10 bases aligning to TRBD2. J lost 5 bases, V lost 3 bases, and 12 bases had no gene match. The CDR3 has 17 residues. The germline CDR1 and CDR2 sequences are SGHAT and FQNNGV. Variable domain in full (rest from reference TRBV11-2 and TRBJ2-5): EAGVAQSPRYKIIEKRQSVAFWCNPISGHATLYWYQQILGQGPKLLIQFQNNGVVDDSQLPKDRFSAERLKGVDSTLKIQPAKLEDSAVYLCASSFRTSGRLGETQYFGPGTRLLVL.